This TCR beta chain was sequenced during a study of T cell responses to AZD1222 COVID-19 vaccine. V shed 1 base and J shed 8 bases, with 11 bases lying between them. This CDR3 has 13 residues. Looked up from germline, CDR1 is MNHEY and CDR2 is SVGAGI. General observations from the study: Clonal diversity may have been underestimated, and the donors were mostly white British, with more females than males. Rises in breadth and depth of Spike-specific TCRs came after two AZD1222 doses. No repertoire was sampled before or during the peak T cell response, only after it.

As regards this clone: The antigen is undetermined.

The protocol was immunoSEQ multiplex PCR, while the TCRdb copy is restricted to in-frame clones and leaves out a portion. The repertoire holds 90,000 to 150,000 clones, with more than 85% as singletons. The chain links TRBV6-5 to TRBJ1-2, with a weak D call TRBD1 (6 bases). This specimen was peripheral blood, taken 28 days after the second AZD1222 dose. This sequence originates from an adult who received the AZD1222 COVID-19 vaccine. DNA of the CDR3: TGTGCCAGCAGTTACTTGGACAGCTCGGGCTACACCTTC. It is translated as CASSYLDSSGYTF.